This T cell receptor beta chain was sequenced in a study of immune heterogeneity within non-small cell lung tumors. Study findings and constraints: Significant yet moderate, the positive correlation between local T-cell clonality and local tumor mutational burden reached an R of around 0.34. Patients largely differed in their high-frequency T-cell receptor beta clonotypes. Alongside site-unique high-frequency clones, identical dominant CDR3 beta clonotypes recurred across tumor sites within a patient.

Comment on this clonotype: What it binds is not known.

Bulk tumor genomic DNA constituted the template, at 450 to 700 ng per sample. Widely spaced biopsies, several per primary tumor, were obtained at surgery. Patients with untreated, newly diagnosed non-small cell lung cancer underwent curative surgery. Curative-intent surgery was being performed on the donors, who were patients newly diagnosed with non-small cell lung cancer. A multiplex PCR containing 32 V primers and 13 J primers was used to amplify TCR beta CDR3. Each CDR3 protein gets one entry after TCRdb re-called the multiplex PCR reads with MiXCR. The sample has 9,500 to 11,000 distinct CDR3 sequences, 15% to 20% seen once. The CDR3 extends over 15 amino acids. Germline V CDR1 and CDR2: MNHEY, SMNVEV (reference sequence). V was trimmed by 4 bases and J by 0 bases, leaving 7 bases between them.

The sequence was obtained from a man in his 60s with non-small cell lung cancer. The chain uses TRBV27 and TRBJ2-6, with D possibly being TRBD1 (6 bases). Input material: lung tumor tissue. The CDR3 DNA is TGTGCCAGCAGTTGGACAGCCTCTGGGGCCAACGTCCTGACTTTC. Translated, it gives CASSWTASGANVLTF. Supplemented by reference TRBV27 and TRBJ2-6, the full variable domain reads EAQVTQNPRYLITVTGKKLTVTCSQNMNHEYMSWYRQDPGLGLRQIYYSMNVEVTDKGDVPEGYKVSRKEKRNFPLILESPSPNQTSLYFCASSWTASGANVLTFGAGSRLTVL.